The 31 T cell receptor beta chains below come from one sample, sequenced in a study of cytomegalovirus exposure and HLA in healthy donors. It was with 60 Vbeta and 13 Jbeta primers that the PCR ran. The assay was immunoSEQ multiplex PCR, and TCRdb's table has in-frame clones only and misses some. The sample has about 90,000 clones; roughly 79% are singletons. Sequences were obtained from PBMCs. The receptors shown here come from a man under 40 in good health and CMV-seronegative.

V gene TRBV6-5 combines with J gene TRBJ1-1, with no clear D. The V end was cut by 0 bases, the J end by 11 bases, with 16 bases between. Germline V gene data show CDR1 as MNHEY and CDR2 as SVGAGI. The CDR3 length is 14 residues. In nucleotides, the CDR3 is TGTGCCAGCAGTTACTCTGACACGGACTTAGTGGCTTTCTTT. Its translation: CASSYSDTDLVAFF.

This clone was recorded a few times. This chain joins TRBV6-1 and TRBJ1-1; D not certain. Trimming removed 0 bases from V and 3 bases from J, with 8 bases in between. The CDR3 has 14 amino acids. The germline V gene encodes CDR1 MNHNS and CDR2 SASEGT. This chain's CDR3 is CASSEAGLDTEAFF. The DNA of the CDR3 is TGTGCCAGCAGTGAAGCCGGTCTGGACACTGAAGCTTTCTTT.

V and J are TRBV5-6 and TRBJ2-5; the D gene is possibly TRBD2 (5 bases). Germline V gene sequence: CDR1 SGHDT, CDR2 YYEEEE. The CDR3 totals 15 residues. Trimming removed 0 bases at V and 2 bases at J, with 11 bases between. The CDR3 DNA sequence: TGTGCCAGCAGCTTGGTTGGACTGGATCAAGAGACCCAGTACTTC. Translation gives CASSLVGLDQETQYF.

V is TRBV27 and J is TRBJ1-2; no reliable D call. Trimming pared 0 bases from V and 6 bases from J, leaving 17 bases between. This CDR3 has 16 amino acids. Per the germline V gene, CDR1 is MNHEY and CDR2 is SMNVEV (reference sequence). For the CDR3, the DNA is TGTGCCAGCAGTTTATCTCCTCGGGAAATCGGGAATGGCTACACCTTC. Amino acids: CASSLSPREIGNGYTF.

The rearrangement joins TRBV28 to TRBJ2-3, with D possibly TRBD2 on 5 matching bases. From germline, CDR1 is MDHEN and CDR2 SYDVKM. CDR3 length: 13 residues. With 2 bases removed from V and 5 bases from J, the gap between germline ends came to 8 bases. The CDR3 DNA reads TGTGCCAGCAGTTTAGAACTAGGAGATACGCAGTATTTT. Translation: CASSLELGDTQYF. The variable domain in full, completed from reference TRBV28 and TRBJ2-3, reads DVKVTQSSRYLVKRTGEKVFLECVQDMDHENMFWYRQDPGLGLRLIYFSYDVKMKEKGDIPEGYSVSREKKERFSLILESASTNQTSMYLCASSLELGDTQYFGPGTRLTVL.

This clone was seen only a few times. This chain links TRBV19 with TRBJ1-4; TRBD1 might be the D (5 bases). V was shortened by 0 bases and J by 6 bases, with 8 bases between the two germline ends. Per germline, CDR1 LNHDA and CDR2 SQIVND (reference sequence). The CDR3 is 14 amino acids. CDR3 residues: CASSIDRADEKLFF. The DNA of the CDR3 is TGTGCCAGTAGTATAGACAGGGCAGATGAAAAACTGTTTTTT.

This sequence joins TRBV11-2 and TRBJ2-1, with 8 bases identical to TRBD1. The trim removed 2 bases at V and 10 bases at J, leaving 7 bases unmatched. Looked up from germline, CDR1 is SGHAT and CDR2 is FQNNGV. There are 14 residues in the CDR3. As DNA, the CDR3 is TGTGCCAGCAGCTTAATGCAGGGGGCAGGGGAGCAGTTCTTC. Protein sequence: CASSLMQGAGEQFF.

The chain is built from TRBV7-8 and TRBJ2-7; 9 positions agree with TRBD1. Trimming cost V 5 bases and J 0 bases; bases outside gene matches: 8. Germline CDR1 reads SGHVS; CDR2 reads FQNEAQ. The CDR3 covers 16 residues. This chain's CDR3 is CASSERGQGGSYEQYV. The CDR3 DNA reads as TGTGCCAGCAGCGAAAGGGGACAGGGTGGCTCCTACGAGCAGTACGTC.

In this sample, this clone turned up a few times. The chain combines TRBV7-9 with TRBJ1-1; 11 bases align to TRBD1. The CDR3 length is 14 residues. Germline CDR1 reads SEHNR; CDR2 reads FQNEAQ (reference sequence). Trimming took 4 bases from V and 7 from J; bases not matched to a gene: 5. CDR3 residues: CASSSRTGGFEAFF. CDR3 nucleotide sequence: TGTGCCAGCAGCTCAAGGACAGGGGGCTTTGAAGCTTTCTTT.

The V and J genes are TRBV27 and TRBJ1-2; 10 bases agree with TRBD1. This CDR3 region has 17 residues. Germline trimming cut 5 bases from V and 2 bases from J; bases unmatched to any gene: 11. From germline, CDR1 is MNHEY and CDR2 SMNVEV (reference sequence). CDR3 sequence reads: CASSPGQGLPGNYGYTF. In DNA form, the CDR3 reads TGTGCCAGCAGTCCGGGACAGGGGCTGCCGGGGAACTATGGCTACACCTTC.

This clone was observed once. The chain couples TRBV28 to TRBJ2-3; D is unresolved. This CDR3 has 15 residues. V lost 3 bases and J lost 6, with 16 bases in between. Germline V CDR1 and CDR2: MDHEN, SYDVKM. The CDR3 sequence: CASSLTLVVSDTQYF. The CDR3 DNA follows: TGTGCCAGCAGTTTGACTCTCGTTGTTAGCGATACGCAGTATTTT.

This rearrangement joins TRBV5-1 to TRBJ2-1, with TRBD2 matching over 7 bases. This CDR3 spans 15 amino acids. Trimming removed 0 bases from V and 10 bases from J; junction bases left unmatched: 10. The V gene's germline CDR1 is SGHRS and CDR2 YFSETQ. CDR3 bases: TGCGCCAGCAGCTTGGTGGTAGCGGGTGATCGGGAGCAGTTCTTC. Translating it yields CASSLVVAGDREQFF.

This sequence joins TRBV7-9 and TRBJ1-6, with D possibly matching TRBD1 (5 bases). The CDR3 has 15 residues. V dropped 5 bases and J dropped 9 bases, with 17 bases sitting between them. CDR1 is SEHNR, CDR2 FQNEAQ, per germline (reference sequence). This CDR3 is CASSVLQVPSSPLHF. CDR3 in DNA: TGTGCCAGCAGCGTCCTACAGGTTCCATCTTCACCCCTCCACTTT.

The chain recombines TRBV5-4 with TRBJ1-1, with TRBD1 identical over 8 bases. Germline CDR1 SGHNT, CDR2 YYREEE (reference sequence). V shed 4 bases and J 2 bases; nucleotides not matched to a gene: 4. This CDR3 region has 14 residues. CDR3 sequence: CASSPGQVNTEAFF. DNA of the CDR3: TGTGCCAGCAGCCCGGGACAGGTTAACACTGAAGCTTTCTTT.

V and J are TRBV19 and TRBJ1-6, with D possibly being TRBD1 (6 bases). V was cut by 4 bases and J by 12 bases, with 13 bases left in between. The CDR3 loop spans 13 amino acids. CDR1 is LNHDA, CDR2 SQIVND, per germline (reference sequence). CDR3 in DNA: TGTGCCAGTAGTACCCGACAGGCCCAACCCCTCCACTTT. Protein: CASSTRQAQPLHF.

The chain is built from TRBV28 and TRBJ2-2; 8 nucleotides agree with TRBD1. V dropped 7 bases and J dropped 4; count of bases not matched to a gene: 20. The germline V gene has CDR1 MDHEN and CDR2 SYDVKM. This CDR3 is built from 19 residues. This CDR3 reads CASTPIPAGQGAGTGELFF. CDR3 DNA sequence: TGTGCCAGCACTCCAATCCCGGCAGGGCAGGGGGCCGGCACCGGGGAGCTGTTTTTT.

As DNA, the CDR3 is TGTGCCAGCAGTTACCAGGACAGGTTACTCTACGAGCAGTACTTC. This codes for CASSYQDRLLYEQYF. The rearrangement uses TRBV6-6 and TRBJ2-7; 7 bases fit TRBD1. In germline, CDR1 is MNHNY, CDR2 SVGAGI (reference sequence). V gave up 2 bases and J gave up 3 bases; unmatched junction bases: 7. This CDR3 has 15 residues.

In its sample, this clone was seen once. The chain recombines TRBV19 with TRBJ1-4, with D possibly matching TRBD1 (6 bases). Per the germline V gene, CDR1 is LNHDA and CDR2 is SQIVND (reference sequence). The V and J ends lost 7 bases and 14 bases respectively, with 23 bases between them. This CDR3 is built from 14 residues. The CDR3 DNA follows: TGTGCCAGTACCTCCGACGACAGGTTGGCGAGCCTGTTTTTT. This codes for CASTSDDRLASLFF.

The chain employs TRBV9 and TRBJ1-6, with TRBD1 as a possible D gene (6 bases). V lost 3 bases and J 10 bases, leaving 17 bases between the germline ends. The CDR3 contains 15 residues. The germline V gene encodes CDR1 SGDLS and CDR2 YYNGEE. The CDR3 DNA follows: TGTGCCAGCAGCGATCAGGGGTTTGCTTCGTCACCCCTCCACTTT. Protein: CASSDQGFASSPLHF.

The J gene is TRBJ2-7, the V gene TRBV4-3, with TRBD1 identical over 8 bases. V shed 4 bases and J 5 bases; nucleotides not matched to a gene: 7. CDR1 is LGHNA, CDR2 YSLEER, per germline. The length of the CDR3 is 14 residues. CDR3 amino acids: CASSRRTGTDEQYF. Here the CDR3 DNA reads TGCGCCAGCAGCCGACGGACAGGGACAGACGAGCAGTACTTC.

The gene calls are TRBV25-1 and TRBJ2-5; D is undetermined. In germline, CDR1 is MGHDK, CDR2 SYGVNS. V lost 4 bases to trimming and J lost 0 bases, with 3 bases between them. The CDR3 spans 12 residues. Written as DNA, the CDR3 is TGTGCCAGCAGTGTCAACCAAGAGACCCAGTACTTC. It is translated as CASSVNQETQYF.

The CDR3 region is CASSYRGGETEAFF. CDR3 sequence (DNA): TGTGCCAGCAGTTACCGAGGGGGGGAGACTGAAGCTTTCTTT. The chain is built from TRBV6-5 and TRBJ1-1, with a possible D match to TRBD1 (6 bases). CDR1 is MNHEY and CDR2 is SVGAGI in the germline V gene. V dropped 2 bases and J dropped 5 bases, with 12 bases sitting between them. The CDR3 is 14 amino acids.

The chain combines TRBV15 with TRBJ2-5; 8 nucleotides agree with TRBD1. This CDR3 contains 16 residues. Trimming at V came to 1 base and at J to 0 bases, leaving 4 bases not matched to a gene. Germline V gives CDR1 LNHNV, CDR2 YYDKDF (reference sequence). Here the CDR3 DNA reads TGTGCCACCAGCAGAGCGGACAGGGTGTACCAAGAGACCCAGTACTTC. Its translation is CATSRADRVYQETQYF.

The CDR3 here is CASSKSQTSPNSPLHF. CDR3 DNA sequence: TGTGCCAGCAGCAAAAGCCAGACTTCACCTAATTCACCCCTCCACTTT. The rearrangement links TRBV7-9 to TRBJ1-6; unclear D gene. Trimming left V 5 bases short and J 6 bases short, with 17 bases between. The CDR3 loop spans 16 amino acids. Germline V gives CDR1 SEHNR, CDR2 FQNEAQ (reference sequence).

The V and J genes are TRBV2 and TRBJ1-3, with D uncertain. V lost 8 bases, J lost 4 bases, and 21 bases lay in between. The CDR3 extends over 16 amino acids. The V gene's germline CDR1 is SNHLY and CDR2 FYNNEI. CDR3 in amino acids: CASHDITELWGNTIYF. CDR3 DNA: TGTGCCAGCCACGACATAACAGAGCTCTGGGGAAACACCATATATTTT.

V gene TRBV4-3 combines with J gene TRBJ1-2; 7 nucleotides line up with TRBD1. The CDR3 is 16 residues long. J lost 2 bases, V lost 0 bases, and 6 bases had no gene match. The germline gives CDR1 LGHNA, CDR2 YSLEER. The CDR3 here is CASSQDTTGENYGYTF. CDR3 coding DNA: TGCGCCAGCAGCCAAGATACTACAGGGGAGAACTATGGCTACACCTTC.

V gene TRBV6-5 combines with J gene TRBJ2-1; D is undetermined. CDR3 size: 14 residues. Germline V gene lookup returns CDR1 MNHEY and CDR2 SVGAGI. Between the trimmed V and J ends, which lost 0 bases and 7 bases, there was a span of 10 bases. The CDR3 DNA follows: TGTGCCAGCAGTTACTCGATACTGTGGAATGAGCAGTTCTTC. Protein: CASSYSILWNEQFF.

The chain joins TRBV11-3 to TRBJ2-7; TRBD1 is a possible D gene (5 bases). The CDR3 extends over 14 amino acids. The V gene's germline CDR1 is SGHNT and CDR2 YENEEA. Trimming took 3 bases from V and 2 from J, leaving 11 bases between them. The chain's CDR3 is CASSLKDTPYEQYF. In DNA form, the CDR3 reads TGTGCCAGCAGCTTGAAGGACACCCCCTACGAGCAGTACTTC. The whole variable domain, filled in from reference TRBV11-3 and TRBJ2-7, reads EAGVVQSPRYKIIEKKQPVAFWCNPISGHNTLYWYLQNLGQGPELLIRYENEEAVDDSQLPKDRFSAERLKGVDSTLKIQPAELGDSAVYLCASSLKDTPYEQYFGPGTRLTVT.

The V and J genes are TRBV6-5 and TRBJ1-2; 9 bases are shared with TRBD1. Germline trimming cut 1 base from V and 6 bases from J; bases unmatched to any gene: 9. The CDR3 contains 16 residues. Per the germline V gene, CDR1 is MNHEY and CDR2 is SVGAGI. The CDR3 is CASSYFVTGGVDGYTF. CDR3 in DNA: TGTGCCAGCAGTTACTTTGTGACAGGGGGTGTAGATGGCTACACCTTC.

The DNA for the CDR3 is TGTGCCAGCTCTACCCCACGGAATGAGCAGTTCTTC. It is translated as CASSTPRNEQFF. The chain uses TRBV18 and TRBJ2-1; no clear D. The CDR3 spans 12 residues. CDR1 is KGHSH, CDR2 LQKENI, per germline. V was clipped by 6 bases and J by 7 bases, with 10 bases between them.

This clone was seen a handful of times. The chain couples TRBV6-1 to TRBJ1-1, with a tentative D call TRBD1 (5 bases). The CDR3 consists of 12 residues. CDR1 MNHNS and CDR2 SASEGT come from the germline V gene. The ends were cut back, 7 bases at V and 11 bases at J, with 17 bases in the middle. As DNA, the CDR3 is TGTGCCAGCAACCCAGGAGGGGACGGGGCTTTCTTT. The encoded protein is CASNPGGDGAFF.